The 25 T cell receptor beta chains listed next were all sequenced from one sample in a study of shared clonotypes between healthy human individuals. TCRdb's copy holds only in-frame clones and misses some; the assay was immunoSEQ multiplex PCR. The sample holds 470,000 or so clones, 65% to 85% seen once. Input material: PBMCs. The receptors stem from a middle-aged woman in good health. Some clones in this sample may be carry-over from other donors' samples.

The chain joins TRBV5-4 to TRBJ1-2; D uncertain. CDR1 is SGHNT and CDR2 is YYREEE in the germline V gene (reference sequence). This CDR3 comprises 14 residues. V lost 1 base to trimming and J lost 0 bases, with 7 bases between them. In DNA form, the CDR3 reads TGTGCCAGCAGCTTGCTTATAGCTAACTATGGCTACACCTTC. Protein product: CASSLLIANYGYTF.

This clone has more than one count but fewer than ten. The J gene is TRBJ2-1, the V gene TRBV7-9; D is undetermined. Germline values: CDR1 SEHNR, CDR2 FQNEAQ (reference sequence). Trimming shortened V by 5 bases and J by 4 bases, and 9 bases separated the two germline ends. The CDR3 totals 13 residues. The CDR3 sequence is CASSGRSYNEQFF. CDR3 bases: TGTGCCAGCAGCGGTCGGAGTTACAATGAGCAGTTCTTC.

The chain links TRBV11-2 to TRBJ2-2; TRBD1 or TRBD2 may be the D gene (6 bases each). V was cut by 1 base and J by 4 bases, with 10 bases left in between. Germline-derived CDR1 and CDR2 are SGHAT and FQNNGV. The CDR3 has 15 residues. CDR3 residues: CASSLVSGATGELFF. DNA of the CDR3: TGTGCCAGCAGCTTAGTCTCGGGGGCCACCGGGGAGCTGTTTTTT.

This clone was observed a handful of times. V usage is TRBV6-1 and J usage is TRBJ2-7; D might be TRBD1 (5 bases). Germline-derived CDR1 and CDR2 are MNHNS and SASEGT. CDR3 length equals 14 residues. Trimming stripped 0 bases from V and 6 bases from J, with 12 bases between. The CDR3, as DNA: TGTGCCAGCAGTGAAGCAACCTTAGGGGTCGAGCAGTACTTC. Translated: CASSEATLGVEQYF.

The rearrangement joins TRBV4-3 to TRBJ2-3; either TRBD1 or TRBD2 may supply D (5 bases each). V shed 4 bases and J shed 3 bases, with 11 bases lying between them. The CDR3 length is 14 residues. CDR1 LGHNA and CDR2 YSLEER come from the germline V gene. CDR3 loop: CASSRSGGTDTQYF. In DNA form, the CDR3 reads TGCGCCAGCAGCCGGAGTGGGGGTACAGATACGCAGTATTTT.

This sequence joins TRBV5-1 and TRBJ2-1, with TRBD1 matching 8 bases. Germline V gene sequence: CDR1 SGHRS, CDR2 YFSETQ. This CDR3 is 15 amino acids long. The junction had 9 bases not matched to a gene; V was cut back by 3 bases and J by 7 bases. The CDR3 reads CASSSTGTGNNEQFF. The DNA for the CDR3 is TGCGCCAGCAGCTCCACCGGGACAGGCAATAATGAGCAGTTCTTC.

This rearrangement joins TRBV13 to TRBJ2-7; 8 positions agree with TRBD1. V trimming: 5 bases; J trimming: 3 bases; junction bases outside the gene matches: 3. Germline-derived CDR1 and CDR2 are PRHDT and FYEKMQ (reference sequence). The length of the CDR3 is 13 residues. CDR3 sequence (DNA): TGTGCCAGCAGCCCAGACAGGGGCTACGAGCAGTACTTC. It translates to CASSPDRGYEQYF.

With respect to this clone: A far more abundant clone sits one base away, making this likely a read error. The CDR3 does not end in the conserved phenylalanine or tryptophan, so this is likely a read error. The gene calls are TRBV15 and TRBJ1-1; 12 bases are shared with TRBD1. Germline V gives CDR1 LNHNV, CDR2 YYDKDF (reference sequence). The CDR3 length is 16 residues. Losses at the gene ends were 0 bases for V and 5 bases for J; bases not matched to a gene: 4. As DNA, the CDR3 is TGTGCCACCAGCAGAGATCGGGGACAGGGGGCAACTGAAGCTTTCCTT. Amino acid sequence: CATSRDRGQGATEAFL.

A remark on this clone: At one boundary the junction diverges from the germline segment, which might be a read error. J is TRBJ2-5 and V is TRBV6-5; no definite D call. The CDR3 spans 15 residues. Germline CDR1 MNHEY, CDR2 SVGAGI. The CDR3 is CASSYSGTAVYEQHF. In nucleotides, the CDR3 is TGTGCCAGCAGTTACTCGGGTACAGCTGTGTACGAGCAGCACTTC.

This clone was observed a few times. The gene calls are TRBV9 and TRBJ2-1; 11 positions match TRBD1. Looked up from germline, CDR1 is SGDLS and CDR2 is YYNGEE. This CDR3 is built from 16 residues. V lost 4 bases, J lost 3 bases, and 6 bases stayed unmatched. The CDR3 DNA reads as TGTGCCAGCAGCTTAGTCGGGACAGGGGGCTACAATGAGCAGTTCTTC. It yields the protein CASSLVGTGGYNEQFF.

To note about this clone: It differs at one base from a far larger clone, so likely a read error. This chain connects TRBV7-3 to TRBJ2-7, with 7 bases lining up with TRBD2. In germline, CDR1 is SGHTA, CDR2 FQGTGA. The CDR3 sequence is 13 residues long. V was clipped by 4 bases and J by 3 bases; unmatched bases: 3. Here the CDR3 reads CASSSAGRYEQYF. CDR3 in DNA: TGTGCCAGCAGCTCAGCGGGACGCTACGAGCAGTACTTC.

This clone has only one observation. This chain's CDR3 is CASSQEPAGGNEQFF. CDR3 coding DNA: TGCGCCAGCAGCCAAGAGCCAGCGGGAGGCAATGAGCAGTTCTTC. The V and J genes are TRBV4-3 and TRBJ2-1; TRBD2 aligns across 9 bases. V lost 0 bases and J lost 6; bases outside the gene matches: 3. This CDR3 has 15 amino acids. The germline gives CDR1 LGHNA, CDR2 YSLEER.

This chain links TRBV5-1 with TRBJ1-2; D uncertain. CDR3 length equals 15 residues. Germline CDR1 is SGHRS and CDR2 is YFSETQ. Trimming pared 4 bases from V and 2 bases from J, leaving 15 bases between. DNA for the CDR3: TGCGCCAGCAGCCCCCACGGGCAGCCGAACTATGGCTACACCTTC. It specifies CASSPHGQPNYGYTF.

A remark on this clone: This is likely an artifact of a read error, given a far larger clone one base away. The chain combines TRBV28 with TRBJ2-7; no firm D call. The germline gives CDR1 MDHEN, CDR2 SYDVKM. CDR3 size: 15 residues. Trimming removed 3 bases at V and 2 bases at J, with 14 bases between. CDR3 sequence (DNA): TGTGCCAGCAGTTTTAATCGGTGTATGACCTACGAGCAGTACTTC. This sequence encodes CASSFNRCMTYEQYF.

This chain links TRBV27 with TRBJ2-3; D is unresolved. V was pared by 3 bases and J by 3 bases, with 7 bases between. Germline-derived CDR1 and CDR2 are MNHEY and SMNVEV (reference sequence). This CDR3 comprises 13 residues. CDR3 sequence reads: CASSFHRTDTQYF. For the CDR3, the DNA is TGTGCCAGCAGTTTTCATAGGACAGATACGCAGTATTTT.

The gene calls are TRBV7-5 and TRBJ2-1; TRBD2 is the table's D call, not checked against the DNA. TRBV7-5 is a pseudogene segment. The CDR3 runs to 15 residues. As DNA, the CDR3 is TGTGCCAGAAGCTTTGGGGGGAGGTACTACAATGAGCAGTTCTTC. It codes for CARSFGGRYYNEQFF.

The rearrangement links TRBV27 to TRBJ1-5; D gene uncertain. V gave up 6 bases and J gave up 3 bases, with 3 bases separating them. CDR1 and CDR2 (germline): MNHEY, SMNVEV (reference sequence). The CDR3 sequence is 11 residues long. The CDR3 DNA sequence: TGTGCCAGCAGACCCAATCAGCCCCAGCATTTT. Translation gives CASRPNQPQHF.

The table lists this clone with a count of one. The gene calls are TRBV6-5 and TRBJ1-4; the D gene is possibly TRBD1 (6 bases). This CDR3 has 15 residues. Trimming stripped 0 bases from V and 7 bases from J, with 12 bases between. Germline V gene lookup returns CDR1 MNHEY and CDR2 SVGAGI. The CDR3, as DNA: TGTGCCAGCAGTTACTCGCGGGGGGCCGCTGAAAAACTGTTTTTT. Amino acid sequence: CASSYSRGAAEKLFF.

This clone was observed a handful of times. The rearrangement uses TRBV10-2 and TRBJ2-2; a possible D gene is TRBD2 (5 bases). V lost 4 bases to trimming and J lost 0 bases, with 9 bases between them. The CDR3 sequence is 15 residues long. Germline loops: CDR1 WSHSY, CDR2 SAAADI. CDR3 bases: TGCGCCAGCAGTGTCCCAGCGGCGAACACCGGGGAGCTGTTTTTT. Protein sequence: CASSVPAANTGELFF.

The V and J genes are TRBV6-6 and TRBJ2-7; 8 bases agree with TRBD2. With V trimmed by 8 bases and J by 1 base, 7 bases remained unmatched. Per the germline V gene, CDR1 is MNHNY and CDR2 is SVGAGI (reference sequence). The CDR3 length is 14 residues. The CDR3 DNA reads TGTGCCAGCTCTAGCGGGTTCGATTCCTACGAGCAGTACTTC. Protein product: CASSSGFDSYEQYF.

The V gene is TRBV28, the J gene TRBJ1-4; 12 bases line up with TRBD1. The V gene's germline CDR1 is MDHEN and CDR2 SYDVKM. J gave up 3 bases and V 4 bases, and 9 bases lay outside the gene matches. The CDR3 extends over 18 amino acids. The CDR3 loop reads CASSSGTGGFTANEKLFF. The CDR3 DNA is TGTGCCAGCAGTTCAGGGACAGGGGGCTTTACGGCTAATGAAAAACTGTTTTTT.

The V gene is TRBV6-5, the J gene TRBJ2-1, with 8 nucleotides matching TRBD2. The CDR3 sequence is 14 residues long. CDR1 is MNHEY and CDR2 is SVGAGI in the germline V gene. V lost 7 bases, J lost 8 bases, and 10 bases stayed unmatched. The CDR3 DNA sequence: TGTGCCAGCAACGCCGGACTAGCTGCCGATGAGCAGTTCTTC. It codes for CASNAGLAADEQFF.

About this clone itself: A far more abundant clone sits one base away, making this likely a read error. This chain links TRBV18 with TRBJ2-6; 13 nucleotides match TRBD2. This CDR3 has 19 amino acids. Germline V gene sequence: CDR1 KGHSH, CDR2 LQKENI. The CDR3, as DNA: TGTGCCAGCTCACCACTCGCACTAGCGGGAGGGTCTGTGGCCAACGTCCTGACTTTC. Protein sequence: CASSPLALAGGSVANVLTF.

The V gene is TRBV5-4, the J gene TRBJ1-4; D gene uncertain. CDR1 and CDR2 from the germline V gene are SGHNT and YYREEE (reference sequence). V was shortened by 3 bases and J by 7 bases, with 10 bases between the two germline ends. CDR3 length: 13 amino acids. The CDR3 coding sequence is TGTGCCAGCAGCTCCCGGGCGAGTGAAAAACTGTTTTTT. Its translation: CASSSRASEKLFF.

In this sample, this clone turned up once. CDR3 residues: CAWSPDPSSYNEQFF. CDR3 bases: TGTGCCTGGAGCCCAGACCCGAGCTCCTACAATGAGCAGTTCTTC. This sequence joins TRBV30 and TRBJ2-1; D not certain. V lost 3 bases and J lost 0, with 12 bases in between. CDR1 and CDR2 (germline): GTSNPN, SVGIG (reference sequence). The CDR3 sequence is 15 residues long. Full variable domain (outside the CDR3, taken from reference TRBV30 and TRBJ2-1): SQTIHQWPATLVQPVGSPLSLECTVEGTSNPNLYWYRQAAGRGLQLLFYSVGIGQISSEVPQNLSASRPQDRQFILSSKKLLLSDSGFYLCAWSPDPSSYNEQFFGPGTRLTVL.